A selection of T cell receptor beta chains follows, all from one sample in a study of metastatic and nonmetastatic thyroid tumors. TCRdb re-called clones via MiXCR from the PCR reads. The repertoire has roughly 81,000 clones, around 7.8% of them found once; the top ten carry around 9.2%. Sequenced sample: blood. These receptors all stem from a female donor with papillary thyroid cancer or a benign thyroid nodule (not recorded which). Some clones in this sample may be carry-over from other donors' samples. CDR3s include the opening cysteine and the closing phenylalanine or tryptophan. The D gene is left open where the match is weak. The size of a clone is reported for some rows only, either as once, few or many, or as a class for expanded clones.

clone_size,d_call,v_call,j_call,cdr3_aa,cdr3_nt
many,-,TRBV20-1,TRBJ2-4,CSATLGYRENIQYF,TGCAGTGCTACTTTAGGCTATCGAGAAAACATTCAGTACTTC
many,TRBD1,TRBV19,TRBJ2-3,CASHNRGSTDTQYF,TGTGCCAGTCATAACAGGGGGAGTACAGATACGCAGTATTTT
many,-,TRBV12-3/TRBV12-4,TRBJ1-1,CASSRQYPEAFF,TGTGCCAGCAGTCGACAGTACCCTGAAGCTTTCTTT
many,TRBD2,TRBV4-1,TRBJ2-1,CASSQASGGVNEQFF,TGCGCCAGCAGCCAAGCCAGCGGGGGGGTAAATGAGCAGTTCTTC
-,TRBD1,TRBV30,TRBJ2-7,CARSRPGGFEQYF,TGTGCCCGTTCTCGTCCAGGGGGCTTCGAGCAGTACTTC
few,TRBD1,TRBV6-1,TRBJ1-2,CASSRTGYGHTF,TGTGCCAGCAGCCGGACAGGGTACGGCCACACCTTC
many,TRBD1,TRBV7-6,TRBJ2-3,CASSLQTGFADTQYF,TGTGCCAGCAGCCTCCAGACAGGGTTCGCAGATACGCAGTATTTT
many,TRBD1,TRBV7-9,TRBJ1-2,CASSPEGGVGYGYTF,TGTGCCAGCAGCCCAGAAGGGGGCGTGGGCTATGGCTACACCTTC
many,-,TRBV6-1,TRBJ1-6,CASSEEATNSPLHF,TGTGCCAGCAGTGAAGAGGCTACAAATTCACCCCTCCACTTT
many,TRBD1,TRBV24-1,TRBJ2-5,CATSEPTGEETQYF,TGTGCCACCAGTGAACCCACAGGGGAAGAGACCCAGTACTTC
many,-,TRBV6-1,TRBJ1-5,CASSADSSAQPQHF,TGTGCCAGCAGTGCGGACAGTAGTGCTCAGCCCCAGCATTTT
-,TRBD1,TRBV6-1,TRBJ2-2,CASSQDRETGELFF,TGTGCCAGCAGTCAGGACAGGGAAACCGGGGAGCTGTTTTTT
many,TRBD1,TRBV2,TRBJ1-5,CASSKDRGNQPQHF,TGTGCCAGCAGTAAGGACAGGGGGAATCAGCCCCAGCATTTT
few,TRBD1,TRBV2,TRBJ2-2,CASSNEDRVNTGELFF,TGTGCCAGCAGTAACGAAGACAGGGTCAACACCGGGGAGCTGTTTTTT
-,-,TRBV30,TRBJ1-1,CACPMGTRGAFF,TGTGCCTGCCCAATGGGGACTCGGGGAGCTTTCTTT
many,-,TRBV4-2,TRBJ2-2,CASSQDLYTGELFF,TGTGCCAGCAGCCAAGATTTGTACACCGGGGAGCTGTTTTTT
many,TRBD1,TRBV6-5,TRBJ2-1,CASRAGTGDGRNEQFF,TGTGCCAGCAGGGCCGGGACAGGGGATGGTAGGAATGAGCAGTTCTTC
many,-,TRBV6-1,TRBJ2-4,CASSRGRGNIQYF,TGTGCCAGCAGTCGAGGCCGGGGAAACATTCAGTACTTC
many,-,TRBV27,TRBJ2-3,CASSIQGHGVDTQYF,TGTGCCAGCAGTATACAGGGACACGGTGTGGATACGCAGTATTTT
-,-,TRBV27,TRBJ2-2,CASSLAGAFGELFF,TGTGCCAGCAGTTTAGCAGGTGCGTTCGGGGAGCTGTTTTTT
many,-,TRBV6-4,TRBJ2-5,CASSETGGHETQYF,TGTGCCAGCAGTGAAACGGGGGGCCACGAGACCCAGTACTTC
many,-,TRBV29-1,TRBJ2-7,CSAKQGYEQYF,TGCAGCGCGAAGCAGGGCTACGAGCAGTACTTC
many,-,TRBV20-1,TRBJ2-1,CSATTRAEQFF,TGCAGTGCCACCACCAGGGCCGAGCAGTTCTTC
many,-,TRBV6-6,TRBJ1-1,CASSYSRVKNTEAFF,TGTGCCAGCAGTTACTCGCGGGTAAAGAACACTGAAGCTTTCTTT
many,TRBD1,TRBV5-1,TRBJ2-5,CASNPGQGRETQYF,TGCGCCAGCAACCCCGGACAGGGCCGGGAGACCCAGTACTTC
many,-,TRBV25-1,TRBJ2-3,CASSEGGPYTDTQYF,TGTGCCAGCAGTGAAGGGGGGCCCTACACAGATACGCAGTATTTT
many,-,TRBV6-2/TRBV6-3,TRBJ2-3,CASHNAGSTDTQYF,TGTGCCAGCCACAACGCGGGGTCCACAGATACGCAGTATTTT
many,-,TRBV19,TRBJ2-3,CASSIGRQLTDTQYF,TGTGCCAGTAGTATAGGGAGACAGCTCACAGATACGCAGTATTTT
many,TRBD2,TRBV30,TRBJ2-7,CAWRKIQTSGAAYEQYF,TGTGCCTGGAGGAAAATCCAGACTAGCGGGGCCGCCTACGAGCAGTACTTC
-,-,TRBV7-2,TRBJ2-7,CASSLAQGYEQYF,TGTGCCAGCAGCTTAGCGCAGGGCTACGAGCAGTACTTC
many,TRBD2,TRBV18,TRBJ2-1,CASSAQAGSSYNEQFF,TGTGCCAGCTCAGCACAAGCGGGAAGCTCCTACAATGAGCAGTTCTTC
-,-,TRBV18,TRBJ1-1,CASSPSDTNTEAFF,TGTGCCAGCTCACCCTCGGATACGAACACTGAAGCTTTCTTT
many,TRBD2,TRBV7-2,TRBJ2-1,CASSHSSGGVYNEQFF,TGTGCCAGCAGCCACAGCAGCGGGGGCGTCTACAATGAGCAGTTCTTC
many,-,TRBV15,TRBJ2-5,CATSLDYQETQYF,TGTGCCACCAGTCTAGACTACCAAGAGACCCAGTACTTC
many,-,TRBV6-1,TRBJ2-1,CASSEDPDAPEQFF,TGTGCCAGCAGTGAAGACCCGGACGCCCCTGAGCAGTTCTTC
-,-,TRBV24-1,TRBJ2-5,CATSDWSGETQYF,TGTGCCACCAGTGACTGGAGTGGGGAGACCCAGTACTTC
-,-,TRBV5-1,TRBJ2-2,CASSGKRNTGELFF,TGCGCCAGCAGCGGTAAAAGAAACACCGGGGAGCTGTTTTTT
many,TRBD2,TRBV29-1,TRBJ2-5,CSVEPQRGAPKDQYF,TGCAGCGTTGAGCCTCAGCGGGGGGCCCCCAAGGACCAGTACTTC
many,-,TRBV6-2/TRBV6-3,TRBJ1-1,CASTRGTEAFF,TGTGCCAGTACCAGGGGAACTGAAGCTTTCTTT
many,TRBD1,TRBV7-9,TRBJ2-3,CASSPGDRVTDTQYF,TGTGCCAGCAGCCCTGGTGACAGGGTCACAGATACGCAGTATTTT
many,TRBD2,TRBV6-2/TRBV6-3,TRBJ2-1,CASNGLAGGPRNEQFF,TGTGCCAGCAACGGACTAGCGGGGGGGCCTCGGAATGAGCAGTTCTTC
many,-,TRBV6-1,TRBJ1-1,CASRGTESTEAFF,TGTGCCAGCAGGGGCACAGAGTCCACTGAAGCTTTCTTT
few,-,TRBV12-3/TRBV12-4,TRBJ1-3,CASSPVFGGDTIYF,TGTGCCAGCAGCCCGGTGTTTGGGGGTGACACCATATATTTT
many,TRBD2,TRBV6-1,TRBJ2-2,CASSEAGGSTGELFF,TGTGCCAGCAGTGAGGCGGGGGGATCCACCGGGGAGCTGTTTTTT
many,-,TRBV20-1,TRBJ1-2,CSASRLNGYTF,TGCAGTGCTAGTAGGCTAAATGGCTACACCTTC
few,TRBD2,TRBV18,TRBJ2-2,CASPREAGAGELFF,TGTGCCAGCCCCAGGGAAGCGGGAGCCGGGGAGCTGTTTTTT
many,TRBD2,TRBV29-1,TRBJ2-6,CSVRTSGGAGANVLTF,TGCAGCGTCCGGACTAGCGGGGGGGCTGGGGCCAACGTCCTGACTTTC
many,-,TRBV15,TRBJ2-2,CATSRLGTDTGELFF,TGTGCCACCAGCAGATTAGGGACGGACACCGGGGAGCTGTTTTTT